Listed below are T cell receptor beta chains from one sample, sequenced in a study of radiation and T cells in renal cell carcinoma. Produced via immunoSEQ multiplex PCR; TCRdb's table is partial and in-frame only. Of 95,000 or so clones in the sample, 70% to 90% are singletons; the top ten hold over 6%. The starting material was blood, obtained from a patient whose treatment included radiotherapy and nephrectomy. All receptors derive from a man in his forties or fifties with renal cell carcinoma. Each CDR3 is given with its conserved first and last residue.

CDR3 length | J gene | V gene | CDR3 protein
16 | TRBJ1-1 | TRBV18 | CASSPRVTTTDTEAFF
11 | TRBJ1-2 | TRBV30 | CAWSPDRQINF
14 | TRBJ2-5 | TRBV7-9 | CASRPIAWQQTQYF
14 | TRBJ1-5 | TRBV18 | CASSPTGEDQPQHF
15 | TRBJ1-2 | TRBV5-1 | CASSLGRQGAGGYTF
14 | TRBJ1-1 | TRBV14 | CASSQDRQWPEAFF
13 | TRBJ1-2 | TRBV19 | CASSRKGIGGYTF
16 | TRBJ1-4 | TRBV5-1 | CASSATSQAYGEKLFF
15 | TRBJ2-3 | TRBV9 | CAAGSGGAYIDTQYF
15 | TRBJ2-2 | TRBV4-3 | CASSQRSGITGELFF
13 | TRBJ1-2 | TRBV5-6 | CASSLDWTDGYTF
13 | TRBJ2-7 | TRBV28 | CASSFIASTEQYF
15 | TRBJ1-1 | TRBV15 | CATHAGTRMNTEAFF
14 | TRBJ2-7 | TRBV18 | CASSPGQHSYEQYF
17 | TRBJ1-3 | TRBV5-5 | CASSDYRARSSGNTIYF
14 | TRBJ2-7 | TRBV10-3 | CAISEGQGYYEQYF
17 | TRBJ1-3 | TRBV4-3 | CASSQYPQEHSGNTIYF
16 | TRBJ1-3 | TRBV7-3 | CASSLPGTGSGNTIYF
15 | TRBJ2-5 | TRBV7-7 | CASSYRASREETQYF
14 | TRBJ2-2 | TRBV23-1 | CASGPKGDYAELFF
12 | TRBJ1-1 | TRBV7-2 | CASSLRETEAFF
16 | TRBJ2-5 | TRBV9 | CASSTLDGDRGETQYF
18 | TRBJ1-5 | TRBV11-3 | CASSFIRGRGNSNQPQHF
13 | TRBJ2-3 | TRBV7-6 | CASSSERTDTQYF
17 | TRBJ2-3 | TRBV5-1 | CASSLLPGQWSTDTQYF
12 | - | TRBV2 | CATDRQGYEQYF
12 | TRBJ1-3 | TRBV5-6 | CASSFSGNTIYF
15 | TRBJ1-3 | TRBV29-1 | CSVGNVGVSGNTIYF
13 | TRBJ1-1 | TRBV7-9 | CASSFFLNTEAFF
14 | TRBJ1-2 | TRBV7-2 | CASSSGTGYYGYTF
11 | TRBJ2-3 | TRBV28 | CASSFGDTQYF
15 | TRBJ2-5 | TRBV5-4 | CASSGPTGEGETQYF
14 | TRBJ2-5 | TRBV9 | CASSVALKEETQYF
15 | TRBJ2-1 | TRBV19 | CASSSQGIAYNEQFF
16 | TRBJ2-7 | TRBV6-6 | CASSYSRDRPAYEQYF
16 | TRBJ2-7 | TRBV15 | CATSRDRVVTDIEQYF
15 | TRBJ2-7 | TRBV27 | CASRGPGRSSYEQYF
15 | TRBJ2-5 | TRBV4-1 | CASSQDRGSGQEQYF
15 | TRBJ2-2 | TRBV9 | CASSPVRLAAGELFF
14 | TRBJ1-4 | TRBV10-2 | CASRTLATNEKLFF
14 | TRBJ2-7 | TRBV19 | CASSTPGRTYEQYF
13 | TRBJ2-5 | TRBV9 | CASSVGEGETQYF
13 | TRBJ1-2 | TRBV28 | CASSLNGDQINQF
12 | TRBJ2-1 | TRBV2 | CASSDFGNEQFF